This T cell receptor (beta chain) was obtained from a study of molecular identifiers for immune sequencing clone quantification. Overall study: Split five ways in replicates, RNA from about 20,000 or 100,000 naive CD8 cells had four portions sequenced.

The bulk TCR libraries were made with methods described before and with listed TCR primers. TCRdb reprocessed the PCR reads via MiXCR and lists one record per CDR3 protein. The data hold approximately 320,000 distinct CDR3 sequences, with about a quarter observed a single time. As CD8+CD4-CCR7+CD45RA+ cells, naive CD8 T cells were sorted. From germline, CDR1 is SEHNR and CDR2 FQNEAQ (reference sequence). The CDR3 loop spans 15 amino acids. This clonotype was counted only a few times. One end of the junction is discordant with germline, which a read error may explain. The chain combines TRBV7-9 with TRBJ1-4; 9 bases map to TRBD1. The sample was naive CD8+ T cells from blood, with Jurkat cell RNA spiked in. Subset: FACS-sorted CD8+CD4-CCR7+CD45RA+ naive T cells. This TCR came from a human donor in good health. Some libraries in this study had Jurkat cell RNA spiked in. The CDR3 bases are TGTGCCAGCAGCCCGGACAGGGGCGAAGGGGAAAAACTGTATTTT. Amino acid sequence: CASSPDRGEGEKLYF.